These 10 T cell receptor beta chains originate from one sample sequenced in a study of blood T cell repertoires in COVID-19. The repertoire was sequenced with immunoSEQ multiplex PCR; TCRdb's copy has only in-frame clones and lacks some. The table includes 150,000 to 200,000 clones, about four fifths detected once. Sequencing was performed on peripheral blood. The source is a man in his sixties or seventies with active or convalescent COVID-19.

Details on this clone: Other nucleotide sequences in the sample specify the same CDR3. V gene TRBV5-1 combines with J gene TRBJ2-5; TRBD2 agrees at 8 bases. The CDR3 runs to 15 residues. Germline lookup yields CDR1 SGHRS and CDR2 YFSETQ. V shed 3 bases, J shed 3 bases, and the junction held 7 bases outside the gene matches. The chain's CDR3 is CASSSAGTSEETQYF. The CDR3 DNA is TGCGCCAGCAGCTCGGCCGGGACTAGTGAAGAGACCCAGTACTTC. Filled out from reference TRBV5-1 and TRBJ2-5, the complete variable domain reads KAGVTQTPRYLIKTRGQQVTLSCSPISGHRSVSWYQQTPGQGLQFLFEYFSETQRNKGNFPGRFSGRQFSNSRSEMNVSTLELGDSALYLCASSSAGTSEETQYFGPGTRLLVL.

The V gene is TRBV4-3, the J gene TRBJ1-3, with 8 bases lining up with TRBD1. Germline CDR1 reads LGHNA; CDR2 reads YSLEER. With 1 base clipped from V and 2 bases from J, the junction kept 1 base outside the gene matches. The CDR3 totals 15 residues. The CDR3 DNA is TGCGCCAGCAGCCAAGCGACAGGGGCTGGAAACACCATATATTTT. It yields the protein CASSQATGAGNTIYF.

The V and J genes are TRBV9 and TRBJ1-2; TRBD1 matches at 10 bases. CDR1 is SGDLS and CDR2 is YYNGEE in the germline V gene. CDR3 length: 16 residues. V gave up 4 bases and J gave up 2 bases; unmatched junction bases: 8. CDR3 region: CASSLGQGTENYGYTF. The CDR3 DNA reads TGTGCCAGCAGCTTGGGACAGGGGACTGAGAACTATGGCTACACCTTC.

This clone has just one count. V gene TRBV18 combines with J gene TRBJ2-7, with 9 nucleotides matching TRBD1. Losses at the gene ends were 3 bases for V and 7 bases for J; bases not matched to a gene: 7. This CDR3 region has 14 residues. Germline V CDR1 and CDR2: KGHSH, LQKENI. CDR3 in DNA: TGTGCCAGCTCACCGCCCGGGACAGGGAGAGAGCAGTACTTC. It encodes CASSPPGTGREQYF. Drawing the rest from reference TRBV18 and TRBJ2-7, the complete variable domain is NAGVMQNPRHLVRRRGQEARLRCSPMKGHSHVYWYRQLPEEGLKFMVYLQKENIIDESGMPKERFSAEFPKEGPSILRIQQVVRGDSAAYFCASSPPGTGREQYFGPGTRLTVT.

The rearrangement uses TRBV6-5 and TRBJ2-5; TRBD1 might be the D (6 bases). The germline V gene encodes CDR1 MNHEY and CDR2 SVGAGI. Deletions cut 6 bases from V and 2 bases from J, with 16 bases between. The CDR3 has 15 residues. The CDR3 DNA sequence: TGTGCCAGCAGACGAGTGGGACAAAGACAAGAGACCCAGTACTTC. It specifies CASRRVGQRQETQYF.

The chain carries TRBV6-1 and TRBJ2-2, with D possibly being TRBD2 (5 bases). This CDR3 has 12 amino acids. V was pared by 5 bases and J by 5 bases, with 6 bases between. Looked up from germline, CDR1 is MNHNS and CDR2 is SASEGT. The CDR3 spells CASSSGTGELFF. DNA for the CDR3: TGTGCCAGCAGTTCGGGGACCGGGGAGCTGTTTTTT.

The chain employs TRBV11-2 and TRBJ2-7; TRBD1 is a possible D gene (6 bases). CDR3 size: 18 residues. Trimming stripped 1 base from V and 0 bases from J, with 19 bases between. CDR1 SGHAT and CDR2 FQNNGV come from the germline V gene. CDR3 in DNA: TGTGCCAGCAGCTTAGGCCTACGAAGGGACACGAGCTCCTACGAGCAGTACTTC. Protein sequence: CASSLGLRRDTSSYEQYF.

This rearrangement joins TRBV19 to TRBJ1-1; TRBD1 is a possible D gene (5 bases). V lost 3 bases and J lost 2, with 10 bases in between. This CDR3 has 14 residues. Germline CDR1 reads LNHDA; CDR2 reads SQIVND (reference sequence). This CDR3 is CASSMFRTNTEAFF. Here the CDR3 DNA reads TGTGCCAGTAGTATGTTCCGGACAAACACTGAAGCTTTCTTT. The full variable domain, in which reference TRBV19 and TRBJ1-1 provide the parts outside the CDR3, is DGGITQSPKYLFRKEGQNVTLSCEQNLNHDAMYWYRQDPGQGLRLIYYSQIVNDFQKGDIAEGYSVSREKKESFPLTVTSAQKNPTAFYLCASSMFRTNTEAFFGQGTRLTVV.

The CDR3 sequence is CASSYLGGGAYGYTF. The CDR3, as DNA: TGTGCCAGCAGTTACCTTGGTGGGGGGGCCTATGGCTACACCTTC. V usage is TRBV27 and J usage is TRBJ1-2; D is possibly TRBD1 (6 bases). Between the trimmed V and J ends, which lost 4 bases and 4 bases, there was a span of 16 bases. CDR3 length equals 15 residues. The germline V gene has CDR1 MNHEY and CDR2 SMNVEV (reference sequence).

V gene TRBV11-2 combines with J gene TRBJ2-1, with D tentatively TRBD1 (7 bases). CDR3 length equals 12 residues. V shed 5 bases and J shed 15 bases, with 17 bases lying between them. Looked up from germline, CDR1 is SGHAT and CDR2 is FQNNGV. This CDR3 is CASSPGGGRGFF. The CDR3 DNA is TGTGCCAGCAGCCCAGGAGGGGGCCGGGGGTTCTTC.